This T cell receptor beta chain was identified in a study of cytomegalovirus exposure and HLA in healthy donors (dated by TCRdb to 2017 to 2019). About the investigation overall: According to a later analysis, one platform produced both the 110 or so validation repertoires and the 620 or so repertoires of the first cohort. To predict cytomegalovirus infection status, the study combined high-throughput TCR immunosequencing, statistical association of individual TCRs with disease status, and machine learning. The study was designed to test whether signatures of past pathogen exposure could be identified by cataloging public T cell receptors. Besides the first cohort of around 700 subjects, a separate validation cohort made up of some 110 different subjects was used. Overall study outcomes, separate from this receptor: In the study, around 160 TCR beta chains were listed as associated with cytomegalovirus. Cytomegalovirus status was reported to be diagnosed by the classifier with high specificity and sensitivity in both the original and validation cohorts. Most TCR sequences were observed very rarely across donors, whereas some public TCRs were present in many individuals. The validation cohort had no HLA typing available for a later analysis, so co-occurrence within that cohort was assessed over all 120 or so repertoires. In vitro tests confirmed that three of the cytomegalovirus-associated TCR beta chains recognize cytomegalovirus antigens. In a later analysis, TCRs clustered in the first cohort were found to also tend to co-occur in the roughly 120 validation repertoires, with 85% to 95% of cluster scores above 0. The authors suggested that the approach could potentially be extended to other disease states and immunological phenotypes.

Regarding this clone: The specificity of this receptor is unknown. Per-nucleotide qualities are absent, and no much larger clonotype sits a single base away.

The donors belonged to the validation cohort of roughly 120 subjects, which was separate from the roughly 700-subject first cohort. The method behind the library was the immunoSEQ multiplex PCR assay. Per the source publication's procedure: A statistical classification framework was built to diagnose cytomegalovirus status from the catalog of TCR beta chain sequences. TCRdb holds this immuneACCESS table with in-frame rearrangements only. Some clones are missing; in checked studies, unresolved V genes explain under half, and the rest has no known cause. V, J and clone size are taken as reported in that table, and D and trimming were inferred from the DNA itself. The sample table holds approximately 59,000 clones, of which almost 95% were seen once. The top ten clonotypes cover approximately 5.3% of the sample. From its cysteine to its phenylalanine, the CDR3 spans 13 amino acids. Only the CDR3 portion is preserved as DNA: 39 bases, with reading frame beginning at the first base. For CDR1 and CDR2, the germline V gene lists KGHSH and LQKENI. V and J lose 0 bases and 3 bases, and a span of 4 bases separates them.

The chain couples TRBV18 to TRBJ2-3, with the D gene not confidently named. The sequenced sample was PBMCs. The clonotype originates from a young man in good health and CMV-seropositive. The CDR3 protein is CASSPPSTDTQYF. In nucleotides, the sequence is TGTGCCAGCTCACCACCGAGTACAGATACGCAGTATTTT. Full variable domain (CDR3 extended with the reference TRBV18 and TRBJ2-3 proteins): NAGVMQNPRHLVRRRGQEARLRCSPMKGHSHVYWYRQLPEEGLKFMVYLQKENIIDESGMPKERFSAEFPKEGPSILRIQQVVRGDSAAYFCASSPPSTDTQYFGPGTRLTVL.